A single sample gave rise to the 10 T cell receptor beta chains below, sequenced in a study of identical twins. Via MiXCR, TCRdb re-called the 5' RACE reads, giving one row per CDR3 protein. The repertoire has 450,000 to 650,000 distinct CDR3 sequences, more than 9% of them found once; the top ten carry 2.5% to 3.5%. The data were also submitted as part of a second study, on yellow fever vaccine responses in identical twins.

Sequencing was done on a sample of PBMCs. The receptors were sampled from a woman in her late teens or twenties in good health.

In its sample, this clonotype was seen many times. This chain uses TRBV5-1 with TRBJ2-2; 11 bases map to TRBD1. Germline V gene sequence: CDR1 SGHRS, CDR2 YFSETQ. The CDR3 contains 14 residues. Losses at the gene ends were 7 bases for V and 6 bases for J; bases not matched to a gene: 5. The CDR3 loop is CASWTGGASGELFF. The CDR3 DNA is TGCGCCAGCTGGACAGGGGGCGCATCCGGGGAGCTGTTTTTT.

The chain is built from TRBV11-2 and TRBJ2-5; 12 nucleotides agree with TRBD2. This CDR3 has 17 residues. Germline V gene sequence: CDR1 SGHAT, CDR2 FQNNGV. V shed 0 bases and J 6 bases; nucleotides not matched to a gene: 8. The CDR3 DNA sequence: TGTGCCAGCAGCTTAGAACGGGCTAGCGGGGGGGTAAAGACCCAGTACTTC. Translated, it gives CASSLERASGGVKTQYF.

This clonotype occurred many times. The CDR3 DNA reads as TGCAGTGCTAGAGATCACTGGACTAGCGGGCTCACAGATACGCAGTATTTT. Its protein is CSARDHWTSGLTDTQYF. The V gene is TRBV20-1, the J gene TRBJ2-3; TRBD2 agrees at 11 bases. Trimming at V came to 0 bases and at J to 2 bases, leaving 7 bases not matched to a gene. CDR3 length: 17 amino acids. Germline CDR1 reads DFQATT; CDR2 reads SNEGSKA (reference sequence).

This clonotype has a count of ten or more. The chain has TRBV4-3 and TRBJ2-2; D is unresolved. CDR1 is LGHNA, CDR2 YSLEER, per germline. V was shortened by 0 bases and J by 11 bases, with 4 bases between the two germline ends. There are 11 residues in the CDR3. In DNA form, the CDR3 reads TGCGCCAGCAGCCAAGATCGTGAGCTGTTTTTT. Translating gives CASSQDRELFF.

J is TRBJ2-7 and V is TRBV6-2 or TRBV6-3; D remains ambiguous. The V end lost 2 bases, the J end lost 5 bases, and 10 bases lay between the germline ends. CDR1 MNHEY and CDR2 SVGEGT come from the germline V gene. The CDR3 totals 13 residues. CDR3 nucleotides: TGTGCCAGCAGTTACGTAGGTATCCACGAGCAGTACTTC. As protein: CASSYVGIHEQYF.

This rearrangement joins TRBV21-1 to TRBJ1-1; the D call of TRBD1 is as the table states it, not checked on the DNA. TRBV21-1 is recorded as a pseudogene. This CDR3 spans 15 amino acids. CDR3 loop: CASSIRTGRSTEAFF. For the CDR3, the DNA is TGTGCCAGCAGCATTCGGACAGGGAGATCCACTGAAGCTTTCTTT.

This clonotype was recorded a few times. The chain uses TRBV6-5 and TRBJ1-4, with a weak D call TRBD1 (5 bases). The CDR3 totals 15 residues. Germline V gene data show CDR1 as MNHEY and CDR2 as SVGAGI. Trimming stripped 2 bases from V and 8 bases from J, with 15 bases between. The CDR3 reads CASSYLSGRGEKLFF. The CDR3, as DNA: TGTGCCAGCAGTTACCTATCGGGACGGGGGGAAAAACTGTTTTTT.

This clonotype was seen at least ten times. The chain carries TRBV7-2 and TRBJ2-5; unclear D gene. CDR1 and CDR2 (germline): SGHTA, FQGNSA. This CDR3 has 15 amino acids. V was cut by 1 base and J by 2 bases, with 11 bases left in between. In DNA form, the CDR3 reads TGTGCCAGCAGCTTAGACGGCAGAGCTCAAGAGACCCAGTACTTC. Translated: CASSLDGRAQETQYF.

This clonotype occurred a few times. In DNA form, the CDR3 reads TGCAGTGCTCCCACCCGCAGGACTAGCACGAAGCAGTTCTTC. It encodes CSAPTRRTSTKQFF. The chain links TRBV20-1 to TRBJ2-1, with 8 positions matching TRBD2. J was trimmed by 11 bases and V by 5 bases; bases with no gene match: 14. CDR1 and CDR2 (germline): DFQATT, SNEGSKA (reference sequence). CDR3 length: 14 amino acids.

This clonotype was detected ten times or more. This chain joins TRBV6-5 and TRBJ1-3; D not certain. The germline V and J ends were trimmed by 0 bases and 4 bases, with 13 bases remaining between them. The germline gives CDR1 MNHEY, CDR2 SVGAGI. This CDR3 is 16 amino acids long. The CDR3 region is CASSYSRQTGGNTIYF. The CDR3 nucleotides read TGTGCCAGCAGTTACTCGAGGCAGACCGGCGGAAACACCATATATTTT.